The sequence of this T cell receptor (beta chain) was determined in a study of technical replicates of blood from several donors. TCRdb's table, derived via immunoSEQ multiplex PCR, lists solely in-frame clones and lacks some. The sample includes about 67,000 clones, about 98% of them seen just once. J gave up 9 bases and V 7 bases, and 9 bases lay outside the gene matches. Germline V CDR1 and CDR2: LNHDA, SQIVND (reference sequence). The CDR3 has 14 amino acids. The receptor comes from a human donor in good health. The chain couples TRBV19 to TRBJ2-1; TRBD2 agrees at 10 bases. Sequencing was done on a sample of T cells isolated from PBMCs. The CDR3 region is CASKASGRWSEQFF. CDR3 coding DNA: TGTGCCAGTAAGGCTAGCGGGAGATGGAGTGAGCAGTTCTTC.